This T cell receptor beta chain was profiled in a study of T cell responses to AZD1222 COVID-19 vaccine. Study findings and constraints: There were vaccine-associated CD4 TCRs across spike, dominant at 160-218 and 743-854.

Trimming took 0 bases from V and 7 from J, leaving 4 bases between them. The CDR3 covers 11 residues. The V gene's germline CDR1 is SGHTA and CDR2 FQGNSA. In its sample, this clone was seen once. Its target is unknown. Assay used: immunoSEQ multiplex PCR; TCRdb lists only in-frame clones, some missing. The sample contains 100,000 to 150,000 clones, around 89% of which appear only once. V gene TRBV7-2 combines with J gene TRBJ2-7, with D uncertain. The clonotype comes from an adult in good health. Sequenced here: peripheral blood, sampled on day 0 of AZD1222 vaccination. CDR3 region: CASSLAWEQYF. The CDR3 DNA reads as TGTGCCAGCAGCTTAGCCTGGGAGCAGTACTTC. Filled out from reference TRBV7-2 and TRBJ2-7, the complete variable domain reads GAGVSQSPSNKVTEKGKDVELRCDPISGHTALYWYRQSLGQGLEFLIYFQGNSAPDKSGLPSDRFSAERTGGSVSTLTIQRTQQEDSAVYLCASSLAWEQYFGPGTRLTVT.